This T cell receptor (beta chain) was obtained from a study of control samples from healthy donors and cancer patients. The repertoire was sequenced with immunoSEQ multiplex PCR; TCRdb's copy has only in-frame clones and lacks some. The profile covers hundreds of thousands of clones, with approximately 92% appearing a single time and roughly 6.4% taken by the ten largest. Germline-derived CDR1 and CDR2 are ENHRY and SYGVKD. CDR3 length equals 16 residues. V dropped 4 bases and J dropped 3 bases, with 18 bases sitting between them. The TCR was taken from a man in his forties with head and neck cancer. The gene calls are TRBV10-3 and TRBJ1-2; D perhaps matches TRBD1 (6 bases). Material for sequencing was PBMCs. The CDR3 is CAISGDQGLVYYGYTF. DNA for the CDR3: TGTGCCATCAGTGGGGACCAGGGGCTTGTCTACTATGGCTACACCTTC.